The T cell receptor beta chain described here comes from a study of blood T cell repertoires in COVID-19. Study at large: Sample material is recorded as cDNA or gDNA derived from T cells, B-cell-depleted T cells, or PBMCs.

This CDR3 has 12 residues. Germline CDR1 SGHTS, CDR2 YDEGEE. The ends were cut back, 5 bases at V and 4 bases at J, with 9 bases in the middle. Generated by immunoSEQ multiplex PCR, the TCRdb table keeps only in-frame clones and is missing some. This sample has tens of thousands of clones; around 87% occur once, and the top ten carry roughly 5%. Sequencing used peripheral blood. The source of this sequence is a woman at least 80 years old with acute or convalescent COVID-19. This sequence joins TRBV5-8 and TRBJ1-2; D is unresolved. The CDR3 loop is CASSPRSYGYTF. The CDR3 DNA is TGTGCCAGCAGTCCTCGGAGCTATGGCTACACCTTC.